The 17 T cell receptor beta chains in this list originate from one sample, sequenced in a study of blood T cell repertoires in COVID-19 (dated by TCRdb to about 2020). The library was prepared using the immunoSEQ multiplex PCR assay. The source is immuneACCESS, and TCRdb retained only in-frame sequences with V and J called. Part of the clones is not carried over; for the studies checked, unresolved V genes explain less than half of this, and the remainder is unexplained. This sample lists more than 200,000 clones; around 89% were detected once. The ten biggest clones cover 3.5% to 5% of the sample. Specimen: PBMCs or T cells enriched from blood (not recorded which). These TCRs come from a woman in her twenties or thirties who had recovered from COVID-19.

This chain connects TRBV25-1 to TRBJ1-1, with 8 bases matching TRBD1. There are 15 residues in the CDR3. The V gene end was trimmed by 6 bases and the J gene end by 8 bases; junction bases not matched to a gene: 14. CDR1 MGHDK and CDR2 SYGVNS come from the germline V gene. CDR3 sequence: CASSQPSTGAPEAFF. The CDR3 DNA reads TGTGCCAGCAGCCAACCCTCGACAGGGGCCCCCGAAGCTTTCTTT.

This clone was seen once. The gene calls are TRBV11-1 and TRBJ1-1, with a weak D call TRBD1 (6 bases). The CDR3 extends over 14 amino acids. V lost 5 bases and J 4 bases, leaving 14 bases between the germline ends. Germline CDR1 is SGHAT and CDR2 is FQDESV (reference sequence). CDR3 amino acids: CASSAGGGRTEAFF. In nucleotides, the CDR3 is TGTGCCAGCAGCGCCGGGGGGGGGCGCACTGAAGCTTTCTTT.

V is TRBV10-3 and J is TRBJ1-1, with TRBD1 matching over 7 bases. V lost 6 bases, J lost 3 bases, and 4 bases stayed unmatched. The germline V gene encodes CDR1 ENHRY and CDR2 SYGVKD. The CDR3 runs to 13 residues. The chain's CDR3 is CAIRYDRDTEAFF. The CDR3 bases are TGTGCCATCAGGTACGACAGGGACACTGAAGCTTTCTTT.

The rearrangement links TRBV28 to TRBJ2-3, with a possible D match to TRBD2 (6 bases). The germline CDR1 and CDR2 sequences are MDHEN and SYDVKM. V lost 8 bases and J lost 4, with 19 bases in between. This CDR3 contains 15 residues. The CDR3 coding sequence is TGTGCCAGCTCACCTACTAAAGGAGGGGCAGATACGCAGTATTTT. Translating gives CASSPTKGGADTQYF.

The chain employs TRBV19 and TRBJ1-2, with 7 bases aligning to TRBD1. Germline CDR1 reads LNHDA; CDR2 reads SQIVND (reference sequence). The CDR3 loop spans 12 amino acids. Trimming cost V 6 bases and J 8 bases; bases outside gene matches: 6. The CDR3 loop reads CASRRGGIGYTF. Written as DNA, the CDR3 is TGTGCCAGTAGAAGAGGGGGCATCGGCTACACCTTC. Full variable domain (rest looked up from reference TRBV19 and TRBJ1-2): DGGITQSPKYLFRKEGQNVTLSCEQNLNHDAMYWYRQDPGQGLRLIYYSQIVNDFQKGDIAEGYSVSREKKESFPLTVTSAQKNPTAFYLCASRRGGIGYTFGSGTRLTVV.

V gene TRBV28 combines with J gene TRBJ1-2; a weak D match, TRBD1 (5 bases). Per the germline V gene, CDR1 is MDHEN and CDR2 is SYDVKM. Trimming removed 11 bases from V and 4 bases from J, with 17 bases in between. This CDR3 contains 13 residues. The CDR3 spells CAVRDLDTYGYTF. Here the CDR3 DNA reads TGTGCCGTGCGAGATTTGGACACCTATGGCTACACCTTC.

The chain links TRBV7-9 to TRBJ1-4, with D possibly TRBD1 on 6 matching bases. The CDR3 runs to 15 residues. CDR1 and CDR2 (germline): SEHNR, FQNEAQ (reference sequence). The V end was cut by 1 base, the J end by 5 bases, with 11 bases between. In DNA form, the CDR3 reads TGTGCCAGCAGCTTAGAGGCAGGGGAGAATGAAAAACTGTTTTTT. This sequence encodes CASSLEAGENEKLFF.

V gene TRBV19 combines with J gene TRBJ2-2, with TRBD1 identical over 8 bases. CDR1 is LNHDA and CDR2 is SQIVND in the germline V gene (reference sequence). The ends lost 2 bases at V and 7 bases at J; junction bases unmatched: 6. CDR3 length equals 15 residues. CDR3 amino acids: CASSIQGAFHGELFF. CDR3 in DNA: TGTGCCAGTAGTATACAGGGGGCATTCCACGGGGAGCTGTTTTTT.

The chain combines TRBV4-3 with TRBJ2-7, with TRBD2 identical over 10 bases. Germline V gene sequence: CDR1 LGHNA, CDR2 YSLEER. This CDR3 region has 14 residues. V was pared by 6 bases and J by 0 bases, with 2 bases of the junction left unmatched. The CDR3 DNA is TGCGCCAGCAGTTCTAGCGGGGGCTCCTACGAGCAGTACTTC. It is translated as CASSSSGGSYEQYF.

V usage is TRBV5-6 and J usage is TRBJ1-2, with a possible D match to TRBD1 (5 bases). Germline CDR1 reads SGHDT; CDR2 reads YYEEEE. The length of the CDR3 is 13 residues. The V gene lost 4 bases and the J gene lost 2 bases, with 9 bases spanning the gap. Here the CDR3 DNA reads TGTGCCAGCAGCCCTGGACACAACTATGGCTACACCTTC. Its translation is CASSPGHNYGYTF.

J is TRBJ1-1 and V is TRBV2; 7 bases line up with TRBD1. After removal of 8 bases from V and 1 base from J, the junction contained 10 bases not matched to a gene. The CDR3 consists of 15 residues. Germline values: CDR1 SNHLY, CDR2 FYNNEI. CDR3 amino acids: CASPPGAGGNTEAFF. CDR3 nucleotide sequence: TGTGCCAGCCCCCCGGGGGCAGGGGGGAACACTGAAGCTTTCTTT.

The chain has TRBV30 and TRBJ2-3; 8 nucleotides match TRBD2. V shed 2 bases and J 3 bases; nucleotides not matched to a gene: 4. The CDR3 contains 14 residues. CDR1 GTSNPN and CDR2 SVGIG come from the germline V gene (reference sequence). CDR3 DNA sequence: TGTGCCTGGAGTATCGGGACTAGGACAGATACGCAGTATTTT. Translating gives CAWSIGTRTDTQYF.

The chain couples TRBV4-1 to TRBJ2-7, with 9 bases that match TRBD2. The length of the CDR3 is 15 residues. Germline V gives CDR1 MGHRA, CDR2 YSYEKL. V was pared by 0 bases and J by 7 bases, with 7 bases of the junction left unmatched. CDR3 residues: CASSQDLAGGREQYF. The CDR3 nucleotides are TGCGCCAGCAGCCAAGATCTGGCGGGAGGGAGGGAGCAGTACTTC.

The J gene is TRBJ1-5, the V gene TRBV4-1; no clear D. The V gene's germline CDR1 is MGHRA and CDR2 YSYEKL. Trimming removed 1 base from V and 6 bases from J, with 7 bases in between. The CDR3 extends over 13 amino acids. The CDR3 nucleotides read TGCGCCAGCAGCCAAGCAGATGGTCAGCCCCAGCATTTT. It codes for CASSQADGQPQHF.

The chain recombines TRBV5-1 with TRBJ1-1, with 7 bases fitting TRBD1. Looked up from germline, CDR1 is SGHRS and CDR2 is YFSETQ. The CDR3 length is 16 residues. V was clipped by 3 bases and J by 1 base; unmatched bases: 9. The CDR3 DNA reads TGCGCCAGCAGCTACAGATCGACAGGGCAGAACACTGAAGCTTTCTTT. Its translation: CASSYRSTGQNTEAFF.

This clone is a singleton in its sample. The rearrangement links TRBV19 to TRBJ1-1; perhaps TRBD1 as D (6 bases). The V end lost 7 bases, the J end lost 4 bases, and 22 bases lay between the germline ends. The germline V gene has CDR1 LNHDA and CDR2 SQIVND (reference sequence). This CDR3 is built from 16 residues. CDR3 residues: CASIMQGHLAATEAFF. The CDR3 bases are TGTGCCAGTATCATGCAGGGACACCTCGCCGCCACTGAAGCTTTCTTT.

The chain combines TRBV15 with TRBJ2-1; 7 nucleotides align to TRBD1. V trimming: 6 bases; J trimming: 2 bases; junction bases outside the gene matches: 4. The CDR3 has 14 amino acids. Per germline, CDR1 LNHNV and CDR2 YYDKDF (reference sequence). The CDR3 loop reads CATSDGQAYNEQFF. The CDR3 bases are TGTGCCACCAGTGACGGACAGGCCTACAATGAGCAGTTCTTC.